The clone carrying this TCR beta chain was counted between two and nine times. Its target is unknown. The study ran its PCR with 60 Vbeta and 13 Jbeta primers. Profiled with immunoSEQ multiplex PCR; TCRdb holds only in-frame clones, not every one. This table has 150,000 to 200,000 clones, roughly 86% appearing once. This sample was taken from a study of cytomegalovirus exposure and HLA in healthy donors. Between the trimmed V and J ends, which lost 5 bases and 1 base, there was a span of 11 bases. The CDR3 sequence is 14 residues long. Germline V gene data show CDR1 as MNHNY and CDR2 as SVGAGI (reference sequence). Overall study results and limits: Among donors in an Asian-associated ancestry cluster, a later analysis reportedly found fewer N-insertions than the roughly 700-donor mean. There were some public TCRs occurring in many donors, but most TCR sequences were rare. Productive rates of about 90% or about 30% were seen for most TCR beta V segments in an earlier analysis. Among the most significant clusters, several appeared linked to common viral pathogens in a later analysis.

This clonotype was sampled from a woman in her late teens or twenties in good health and CMV-seronegative. The sequenced sample consisted of PBMCs. V gene TRBV6-6 combines with J gene TRBJ2-5; perhaps TRBD1 as D (5 bases). The CDR3 region is CASSGDRIQETQYF. CDR3 DNA sequence: TGTGCCAGCAGTGGCGACAGAATCCAAGAGACCCAGTACTTC.